These 20 T cell receptor beta chains share one sample of origin, sequenced in a study of blood T cell repertoires in COVID-19. Profiling relied on immunoSEQ multiplex PCR, and the TCRdb table lists in-frame clones only, not all of them. The table lists 200,000 to 300,000 clones, under 90% of them singletons. The sequencing input was peripheral blood. These receptors originate from a man aged 55-75 years with acute or convalescent COVID-19.

The rearrangement uses TRBV27 and TRBJ2-3; 8 bases agree with TRBD1. Looked up from germline, CDR1 is MNHEY and CDR2 is SMNVEV (reference sequence). This CDR3 is 14 amino acids long. The ends lost 6 bases at V and 5 bases at J; junction bases unmatched: 7. The CDR3: CASSFRTGRDTQYF. The CDR3 DNA sequence: TGTGCCAGCAGCTTTCGGACAGGGAGAGATACGCAGTATTTT.

The sample holds a few counts of this clone. V gene TRBV18 combines with J gene TRBJ1-6; TRBD1 might be the D (5 bases). The germline CDR1 and CDR2 sequences are KGHSH and LQKENI. V lost 3 bases and J 6 bases, leaving 15 bases between the germline ends. This CDR3 region has 16 residues. CDR3 residues: CASSPAGGMGNSPLHF. The CDR3, as DNA: TGTGCCAGCTCACCCGCCGGGGGGATGGGTAATTCACCCCTCCACTTT. Complete variable domain (other parts from reference TRBV18 and TRBJ1-6): NAGVMQNPRHLVRRRGQEARLRCSPMKGHSHVYWYRQLPEEGLKFMVYLQKENIIDESGMPKERFSAEFPKEGPSILRIQQVVRGDSAAYFCASSPAGGMGNSPLHFGNGTRLTVT.

Of note for this clone: One end of the junction fails to match germline, which may point to a read error. This chain links TRBV13 with TRBJ1-2, with no clear D. In germline, CDR1 is PRHDT, CDR2 FYEKMQ (reference sequence). The CDR3 is made up of 13 amino acids. The CDR3 spells CASSLGSDYGYTF. The CDR3 DNA reads TGTGCCAGCAGCCTAGGCAGTGACTATGGCTACACCTTC. Drawing the rest from reference TRBV13 and TRBJ1-2, the complete variable domain is AAGVIQSPRHLIKEKRETATLKCYPIPRHDTVYWYQQGPGQDPQFLISFYEKMQSDKGSIPDRFSAQQFSDYHSELNMSSLELGDSALYFCASSLGSDYGYTFGSGTRLTVV.

This sequence joins TRBV5-4 and TRBJ1-1; D possibly corresponds to TRBD1 (6 bases). V gave up 1 base and J gave up 7 bases, with 8 bases separating them. Germline V gene data show CDR1 as SGHNT and CDR2 as YYREEE (reference sequence). The CDR3 has 12 residues. CDR3 region: CASSLRGGEAFF. In nucleotides, the CDR3 is TGTGCCAGCAGCTTGAGGGGGGGTGAAGCTTTCTTT. Complete variable domain (other parts from reference TRBV5-4 and TRBJ1-1): ETGVTQSPTHLIKTRGQQVTLRCSSQSGHNTVSWYQQALGQGPQFIFQYYREEENGRGNFPPRFSGLQFPNYSSELNVNALELDDSALYLCASSLRGGEAFFGQGTRLTVV.

The chain is built from TRBV6-5 and TRBJ1-6; D uncertain. The CDR3 runs 14 residues. V was trimmed by 6 bases and J by 1 base, leaving 7 bases between them. Germline V gene sequence: CDR1 MNHEY, CDR2 SVGAGI. The chain's CDR3 is CASRGASYNSPLHF. CDR3 sequence (DNA): TGTGCCAGCAGGGGAGCGTCCTATAATTCACCCCTCCACTTT.

This chain uses TRBV18 with TRBJ1-5; 8 nucleotides agree with TRBD1. Germline values: CDR1 KGHSH, CDR2 LQKENI. V shed 4 bases, J shed 2 bases, and the junction held 4 bases outside the gene matches. The CDR3 spans 15 residues. The CDR3 region is CASSQGQGGNQPQHF. Here the CDR3 DNA reads TGTGCCAGCTCACAAGGACAGGGTGGCAATCAGCCCCAGCATTTT.

The chain joins TRBV7-9 to TRBJ2-2, with D unclear. The V gene lost 1 base and the J gene lost 7 bases, with 13 bases spanning the gap. Germline assignment: CDR1 SEHNR and CDR2 FQNEAQ (reference sequence). The CDR3 runs to 15 residues. CDR3 nucleotides: TGTGCCAGCAGCTTAGAAGGTCGAGGCGTCGGGGAGCTGTTTTTT. Translating it yields CASSLEGRGVGELFF.

The chain has TRBV7-3 and TRBJ1-4, with 8 bases identical to TRBD1. CDR1 and CDR2 (germline): SGHTA, FQGTGA. V dropped 5 bases and J dropped 7; count of bases not matched to a gene: 9. The length of the CDR3 is 15 residues. Written as DNA, the CDR3 is TGTGCCAGCAGCAAACAGGGGGGACAATTTGAAAAACTGTTTTTT. Translated, it gives CASSKQGGQFEKLFF.

The chain recombines TRBV9 with TRBJ1-3, with 7 nucleotides matching TRBD1. With 0 bases clipped from V and 0 bases from J, the junction kept 3 bases outside the gene matches. The CDR3 loop spans 16 amino acids. Germline V gene sequence: CDR1 SGDLS, CDR2 YYNGEE. This chain's CDR3 is CASSVADRDSGNTIYF. The DNA of the CDR3 is TGTGCCAGCAGCGTAGCCGACAGGGACTCTGGAAACACCATATATTTT. Together with reference TRBV9 and TRBJ1-3, the CDR3 gives the full variable domain: DSGVTQTPKHLITATGQRVTLRCSPRSGDLSVYWYQQSLDQGLQFLIQYYNGEERAKGNILERFSAQQFPDLHSELNLSSLELGDSALYFCASSVADRDSGNTIYFGEGSWLTVV.

The CDR3 bases are TGTGCCAGCAGCCCCCTAGGGGCGGGAAACCGAGATACGCAGTATTTT. Protein sequence: CASSPLGAGNRDTQYF. This chain links TRBV7-6 with TRBJ2-3, with a weak D call TRBD2 (6 bases). The CDR3 runs to 16 residues. The V end was cut by 5 bases, the J end by 5 bases, with 20 bases between. CDR1 SGHVS and CDR2 FNYEAQ come from the germline V gene.

The J gene is TRBJ1-2, the V gene TRBV18, with D perhaps matching TRBD1 (6 bases). The CDR3 totals 17 residues. V gave up 4 bases and J gave up 7 bases, with 25 bases separating them. Per germline, CDR1 KGHSH and CDR2 LQKENI. CDR3 residues: CASSRPNSQGRGGGYTF. The CDR3 DNA reads as TGTGCCAGCTCACGCCCAAACTCCCAGGGGCGCGGGGGTGGCTACACCTTC. The full variable domain, with the rest looked up from reference TRBV18 and TRBJ1-2, is NAGVMQNPRHLVRRRGQEARLRCSPMKGHSHVYWYRQLPEEGLKFMVYLQKENIIDESGMPKERFSAEFPKEGPSILRIQQVVRGDSAAYFCASSRPNSQGRGGGYTFGSGTRLTVV.

The chain links TRBV6-6 to TRBJ2-1; 8 nucleotides line up with TRBD2. Germline lookup yields CDR1 MNHNY and CDR2 SVGAGI (reference sequence). The V gene end was trimmed by 4 bases and the J gene end by 6 bases; junction bases not matched to a gene: 8. The CDR3 has 15 amino acids. The CDR3 protein is CASSWRASGRNEQFF. The CDR3 nucleotides are TGTGCCAGCAGTTGGCGGGCTAGCGGGCGCAATGAGCAGTTCTTC.

This clone has just a few counts. V usage is TRBV5-6 and J usage is TRBJ2-2; 10 bases map to TRBD1. The length of the CDR3 is 14 residues. Germline CDR1 is SGHDT and CDR2 is YYEEEE. J lost 7 bases, V lost 6 bases, and 6 bases had no gene match. CDR3 residues: CASKRDRGIGELFF. CDR3 sequence (DNA): TGTGCCAGCAAACGGGACAGGGGAATCGGGGAGCTGTTTTTT.

This clone showed up just a few times. The V gene is TRBV19, the J gene TRBJ2-3; 7 nucleotides line up with TRBD2. The CDR3 covers 14 residues. Losses at the gene ends were 7 bases for V and 1 base for J; bases not matched to a gene: 5. Germline V lookup: CDR1 LNHDA, CDR2 SQIVND (reference sequence). CDR3 bases: TGTGCCAGTAACCGGGACTATCGCACAGATACGCAGTATTTT. Translating gives CASNRDYRTDTQYF.

V and J are TRBV24-1 and TRBJ2-1; 11 bases are a match to TRBD1. Germline V gene data show CDR1 as KGHDR and CDR2 as SFDVKD. The CDR3 spans 16 residues. V lost 2 bases to trimming and J lost 5 bases; unmatched junction nucleotides: 4. The CDR3: CATSDWGQGENNEQFF. Written as DNA, the CDR3 is TGTGCCACCAGTGATTGGGGACAGGGGGAGAACAATGAGCAGTTCTTC.

The CDR3 nucleotides are TGTGCCAGTAGTACGCAGACTTCTGGAAACACCATATATTTT. Amino acid sequence: CASSTQTSGNTIYF. The chain recombines TRBV19 with TRBJ1-3, with no clear D. V shed 4 bases and J shed 1 base, with 8 bases lying between them. Germline-derived CDR1 and CDR2 are LNHDA and SQIVND (reference sequence). The CDR3 is made up of 14 amino acids.

This chain uses TRBV28 with TRBJ1-2; D is perhaps TRBD1 (6 bases). The V gene lost 6 bases and the J gene lost 8 bases, with 19 bases spanning the gap. The CDR3 is 14 amino acids. CDR1 and CDR2 from the germline V gene are MDHEN and SYDVKM. CDR3 nucleotide sequence: TGTGCCAGCAGACCTGGACAGCTGCTCGGGGGCTACACCTTC. It translates to CASRPGQLLGGYTF.

The V call is TRBV5-1, the J call TRBJ2-2; tentative D call: TRBD1 (5 bases). CDR1 and CDR2 from the germline V gene are SGHRS and YFSETQ. The CDR3 runs to 16 residues. V was cut by 3 bases and J by 6 bases, with 18 bases left in between. CDR3 bases: TGCGCCAGCAGCTACTCGGAGTGGGGCCGGGCCGGGGAGCTGTTTTTT. This translates into CASSYSEWGRAGELFF.

The sample holds a few counts of this clone. The gene calls are TRBV19 and TRBJ1-2; no clear D. Between the trimmed V and J ends, which lost 10 bases and 0 bases, there was a span of 18 bases. From germline, CDR1 is LNHDA and CDR2 SQIVND (reference sequence). The CDR3 contains 15 residues. CDR3: CATAEAATSNYGYTF. Here the CDR3 DNA reads TGTGCCACTGCGGAGGCTGCGACCTCTAACTATGGCTACACCTTC.

This clone was observed a handful of times. This chain links TRBV6-5 with TRBJ2-7; TRBD2 is a possible D gene (6 bases). With 4 bases removed from V and 5 bases from J, the gap between germline ends came to 15 bases. The CDR3 sequence is 14 residues long. Germline V gene lookup returns CDR1 MNHEY and CDR2 SVGAGI. This CDR3 is CASSSPGLRNEQYF. CDR3 nucleotide sequence: TGTGCCAGCAGTTCTCCGGGACTCAGGAACGAGCAGTACTTC.